This is a list of T cell receptor beta chains from one sample in a study of blood T cell repertoires in COVID-19. Sequencing was performed with immunoSEQ multiplex PCR; in TCRdb, only in-frame clones are kept and a portion is missing. Of 200,000 to 300,000 clones listed, 85% to 95% are singletons. The sample was peripheral blood. These receptors came from a man aged 25-40 years with COVID-19, enrolled during active disease. Both conserved end residues are part of each CDR3. D genes are given only for firm matches. A row's size may be missing; if present it is once, few, many or a size class.

clone_size: -; d_call: -; v_call: TRBV5-1; j_call: TRBJ2-2; cdr3_nt: TGCGCCAGCAGCTTGATCGGGGATGGTGTTTCCGGGGAGCTGTTTTTT; cdr3_aa: CASSLIGDGVSGELFF
clone_size: -; d_call: TRBD1; v_call: TRBV4-1; j_call: TRBJ2-7; cdr3_nt: TGCGCCAGCAGCCCTAGGACAGGCGGAAGCTACGAGCAGTACTTC; cdr3_aa: CASSPRTGGSYEQYF
clone_size: -; d_call: TRBD1; v_call: TRBV7-9; j_call: TRBJ1-1; cdr3_nt: TGTGCCAGCAGCGAAGGACAGGGGTTCGCTGAAGCTTTCTTT; cdr3_aa: CASSEGQGFAEAFF
clone_size: -; d_call: TRBD2; v_call: TRBV6-5; j_call: TRBJ2-7; cdr3_nt: TGTGCCAGCTGGGGGGGTCGCTACGAGCAGTACTTC; cdr3_aa: CASWGGRYEQYF
clone_size: -; d_call: -; v_call: TRBV5-6; j_call: TRBJ1-2; cdr3_nt: TGTGCCAGCGGACTACCGGGGTCTTCGGGCTACACCTTC; cdr3_aa: CASGLPGSSGYTF
clone_size: -; d_call: -; v_call: TRBV6-4; j_call: TRBJ2-7; cdr3_nt: TGTGCCAGCAGTTCCAGGGTTCCTACCTACGAGCAGTACTTC; cdr3_aa: CASSSRVPTYEQYF
clone_size: -; d_call: -; v_call: TRBV19; j_call: TRBJ2-6; cdr3_nt: TGTGCCAGTAGTTACTCTGGGGCCAACGTCCTGACTTTC; cdr3_aa: CASSYSGANVLTF
clone_size: -; d_call: -; v_call: TRBV4-1; j_call: TRBJ2-2; cdr3_nt: TGCGCCAGCAGCCCTCGTCGGGCGGGGGCCGTCACCGGGGAGCTGTTTTTT; cdr3_aa: CASSPRRAGAVTGELFF
clone_size: -; d_call: TRBD1; v_call: TRBV5-1; j_call: TRBJ2-7; cdr3_nt: TGCGCCAGCAGCTTGGTCCAGGGGGTAATGTCCGAGCAGTACTTC; cdr3_aa: CASSLVQGVMSEQYF
clone_size: -; d_call: TRBD2; v_call: TRBV5-1; j_call: TRBJ2-7; cdr3_nt: TGCGCCAGCAGCTCCGGGACTAGCGCCCACGAGCAGTACTTC; cdr3_aa: CASSSGTSAHEQYF
clone_size: -; d_call: TRBD1; v_call: TRBV6-5; j_call: TRBJ1-4; cdr3_nt: TGTGCCAGCAGTAACAGGGGATGGGATGAAAAACTGTTTTTT; cdr3_aa: CASSNRGWDEKLFF
clone_size: -; d_call: -; v_call: TRBV5-1; j_call: TRBJ2-3; cdr3_nt: TGCGCCAGCAGCTTGGCTAGCACAGATACGCAGTATTTT; cdr3_aa: CASSLASTDTQYF
clone_size: -; d_call: TRBD1; v_call: TRBV2; j_call: TRBJ1-5; cdr3_nt: TGTGCCAGCAGTCGGACAGGGGTCAGGCAGCCCCAGCATTTT; cdr3_aa: CASSRTGVRQPQHF
clone_size: -; d_call: -; v_call: TRBV7-9; j_call: TRBJ2-1; cdr3_nt: TGTGCCAGCAGCTTAGCGGGCGTGGATGGAAACAATGAGCAGTTCTTC; cdr3_aa: CASSLAGVDGNNEQFF
clone_size: -; d_call: TRBD1; v_call: TRBV5-1; j_call: TRBJ1-1; cdr3_nt: TGCGCCAGCAGCAGCTCACAGGGGGGGGACACTGAAGCTTTCTTT; cdr3_aa: CASSSSQGGDTEAFF
clone_size: once; d_call: TRBD1; v_call: TRBV19; j_call: TRBJ1-2; cdr3_nt: TGTGCCAGTAGTTTTTTACAGGGGGACGGTGGCTACACCTTC; cdr3_aa: CASSFLQGDGGYTF
clone_size: -; d_call: -; v_call: TRBV5-4; j_call: TRBJ1-1; cdr3_nt: TGTGCCAGCAGCTTGGAAGGGGGTCGGGGCACTGAAGCTTTCTTT; cdr3_aa: CASSLEGGRGTEAFF
clone_size: -; d_call: -; v_call: TRBV7-2; j_call: TRBJ2-5; cdr3_nt: TGTGCCAGCAGCTTAAATTCTCAAGAGACCCAGTACTTC; cdr3_aa: CASSLNSQETQYF
clone_size: -; d_call: -; v_call: TRBV10-1; j_call: TRBJ1-5; cdr3_nt: TGCGCCAGCAGGATGGGACAATTCGACTATCAGCCCCAGCATTTT; cdr3_aa: CASRMGQFDYQPQHF
clone_size: -; d_call: -; v_call: TRBV4-1; j_call: TRBJ1-1; cdr3_nt: TGCGCCAGCAGCCAACAAACAGGGAAATCTGAAGCTTTCTTT; cdr3_aa: CASSQQTGKSEAFF
clone_size: -; d_call: -; v_call: TRBV6-5; j_call: TRBJ1-2; cdr3_nt: TGTGCCAGCAGCCCCACGGCGATGAGGGGCTACACCTTC; cdr3_aa: CASSPTAMRGYTF
clone_size: -; d_call: TRBD2; v_call: TRBV3-1/TRBV3-2; j_call: TRBJ2-5; cdr3_nt: TGTGCCAGCAGCCAAGAGATTGGACTAGCGGGGGCTCAAGAGACCCAGTACTTC; cdr3_aa: CASSQEIGLAGAQETQYF
clone_size: -; d_call: -; v_call: TRBV5-1; j_call: TRBJ1-2; cdr3_nt: TGCGCCAGCAGCCCAGCCGGGACTGGGGTCTATGGCTACACCTTC; cdr3_aa: CASSPAGTGVYGYTF
clone_size: -; d_call: -; v_call: TRBV3-1/TRBV3-2; j_call: TRBJ1-4; cdr3_nt: TGTGCCAGCAGCCAAGATGCCAGGGGTGAAAAACTGTTTTTT; cdr3_aa: CASSQDARGEKLFF
clone_size: -; d_call: -; v_call: TRBV6-1; j_call: TRBJ1-5; cdr3_nt: TGTGCCAGCAGTGAACACAGGGTTGTGGGCAATAGCAATCAGCCCCAGCATTTT; cdr3_aa: CASSEHRVVGNSNQPQHF
clone_size: -; d_call: TRBD2; v_call: TRBV2; j_call: TRBJ2-1; cdr3_nt: TGTGCCAGCATGCCTTCGGGGGGGGTATACAATGAGCAGTTCTTC; cdr3_aa: CASMPSGGVYNEQFF
clone_size: -; d_call: -; v_call: TRBV30; j_call: TRBJ1-5; cdr3_nt: TGTGCCTGGAGTGACAGATATAGCAATCAGCCCCAGCATTTT; cdr3_aa: CAWSDRYSNQPQHF
clone_size: -; d_call: -; v_call: TRBV18; j_call: TRBJ1-4; cdr3_nt: TGTGCCAGCTCACCATTAGAGGGCCCTGCAACTAATGAAAAACTGTTTTTT; cdr3_aa: CASSPLEGPATNEKLFF
clone_size: -; d_call: -; v_call: TRBV27; j_call: TRBJ2-1; cdr3_nt: TGTGCCAGCAGGATAAGATGGACAGAGTTTATGCCCTCCTACAATGAGCAGTTCTTC; cdr3_aa: CASRIRWTEFMPSYNEQFF
clone_size: -; d_call: -; v_call: TRBV12-3/TRBV12-4; j_call: TRBJ2-1; cdr3_nt: TGTGCCAGCAGCCGACTTTACAATGAGCAGTTCTTC; cdr3_aa: CASSRLYNEQFF
clone_size: -; d_call: TRBD1; v_call: TRBV2; j_call: TRBJ2-1; cdr3_nt: TGTGCCAGCAGGGGGGCAGGGGGCCCCTACAATGAGCAGTTCTTC; cdr3_aa: CASRGAGGPYNEQFF
clone_size: -; d_call: -; v_call: TRBV7-2; j_call: TRBJ1-1; cdr3_nt: TGTGCCAGCAGCCCTCAGAGGGACACTGAAGCTTTCTTT; cdr3_aa: CASSPQRDTEAFF
clone_size: -; d_call: TRBD1; v_call: TRBV7-6; j_call: TRBJ2-2; cdr3_nt: TGTGCCAGCTCCCGGGTCGACACCTGGGGACAGGGGAACACCGGGGAGCTGTTTTTT; cdr3_aa: CASSRVDTWGQGNTGELFF
clone_size: -; d_call: -; v_call: TRBV6-5; j_call: TRBJ1-2; cdr3_nt: TGTGCCAGCAGCGCCCATGGGCTGGGGGCCTATGGCTACACCTTC; cdr3_aa: CASSAHGLGAYGYTF
clone_size: -; d_call: -; v_call: TRBV12-3/TRBV12-4; j_call: TRBJ1-1; cdr3_nt: TGTGCCAGCAGTTTAGTACAGGGCACTGAAGCTTTCTTT; cdr3_aa: CASSLVQGTEAFF
clone_size: -; d_call: TRBD1; v_call: TRBV2; j_call: TRBJ1-4; cdr3_nt: TGTGCCAGCAGTGAAGCCGGACAGGTTAATGAAAAACTGTTTTTT; cdr3_aa: CASSEAGQVNEKLFF
clone_size: -; d_call: -; v_call: TRBV10-3; j_call: TRBJ1-1; cdr3_nt: TGTGCCATCAGTGAGAGGGGGAGTACGGACACTGAAGCTTTCTTT; cdr3_aa: CAISERGSTDTEAFF
clone_size: -; d_call: TRBD1; v_call: TRBV4-1; j_call: TRBJ1-4; cdr3_nt: TGCGCCAGCAGCCAAGCCACGACAGGGGAGGTGAATGAAAAACTGTTTTTT; cdr3_aa: CASSQATTGEVNEKLFF
clone_size: -; d_call: TRBD2; v_call: TRBV7-6; j_call: TRBJ2-3; cdr3_nt: TGTGCCAGCAGTTCAAGCCGGACTAGCGGGGGGCCCAGCACAGATACGCAGTATTTT; cdr3_aa: CASSSSRTSGGPSTDTQYF